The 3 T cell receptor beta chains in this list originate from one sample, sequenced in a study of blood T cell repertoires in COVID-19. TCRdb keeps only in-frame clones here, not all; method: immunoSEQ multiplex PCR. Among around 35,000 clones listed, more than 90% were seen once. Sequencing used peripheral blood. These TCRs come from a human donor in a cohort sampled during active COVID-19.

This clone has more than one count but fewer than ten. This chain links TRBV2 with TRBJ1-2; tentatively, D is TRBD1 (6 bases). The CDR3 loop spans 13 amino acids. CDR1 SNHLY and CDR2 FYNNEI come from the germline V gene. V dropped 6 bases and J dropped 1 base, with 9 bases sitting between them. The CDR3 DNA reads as TGTGCCAGCAGGGAACAGGGTAACTATGGCTACACCTTC. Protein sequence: CASREQGNYGYTF.

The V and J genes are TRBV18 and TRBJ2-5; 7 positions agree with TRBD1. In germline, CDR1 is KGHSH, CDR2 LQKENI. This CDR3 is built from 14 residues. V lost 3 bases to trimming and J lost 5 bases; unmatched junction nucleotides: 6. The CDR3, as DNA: TGTGCCAGCTCACCCCAGCTGGGACAGGAGACCCAGTACTTC. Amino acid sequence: CASSPQLGQETQYF. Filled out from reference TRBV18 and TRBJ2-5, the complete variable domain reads NAGVMQNPRHLVRRRGQEARLRCSPMKGHSHVYWYRQLPEEGLKFMVYLQKENIIDESGMPKERFSAEFPKEGPSILRIQQVVRGDSAAYFCASSPQLGQETQYFGPGTRLLVL.

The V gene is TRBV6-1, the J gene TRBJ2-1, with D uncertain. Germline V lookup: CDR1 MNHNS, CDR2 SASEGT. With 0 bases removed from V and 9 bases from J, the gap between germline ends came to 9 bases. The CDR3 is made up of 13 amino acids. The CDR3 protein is CASSEAEFGEQFF. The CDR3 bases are TGTGCCAGCAGTGAAGCGGAGTTTGGTGAGCAGTTCTTC.